This T cell receptor beta chain appears in the sequencing data of a study of T cell responses to AZD1222 COVID-19 vaccine. Broader study findings: Dominant CD4 TCR responses targeted spike regions 160-218 and 743-854. Clonal diversity was possibly underestimated, and white British individuals and females predominated among donors.

Clones were read by immunoSEQ multiplex PCR, and TCRdb kept only the in-frame ones, dropping some. The data contain 95,000 to 150,000 clones, roughly nine tenths of them singletons. The CDR3 runs 17 residues. V was pared by 3 bases and J by 6 bases, with 14 bases of the junction left unmatched. Germline V CDR1 and CDR2: MDHEN, SYDVKM. In regard to this clone: The antigen is undetermined.

This sequence originates from an adult in good health. The sample was peripheral blood, taken on day 0 of AZD1222 vaccination. The chain recombines TRBV28 with TRBJ2-5; 9 nucleotides agree with TRBD2. This CDR3 reads CASSLTMGLAFLKTQYF. The CDR3 region has the DNA TGTGCCAGCAGTTTGACGATGGGACTAGCTTTCCTAAAGACCCAGTACTTC. The complete variable domain, with remaining parts taken from reference TRBV28 and TRBJ2-5, reads DVKVTQSSRYLVKRTGEKVFLECVQDMDHENMFWYRQDPGLGLRLIYFSYDVKMKEKGDIPEGYSVSREKKERFSLILESASTNQTSMYLCASSLTMGLAFLKTQYFGPGTRLLVL.